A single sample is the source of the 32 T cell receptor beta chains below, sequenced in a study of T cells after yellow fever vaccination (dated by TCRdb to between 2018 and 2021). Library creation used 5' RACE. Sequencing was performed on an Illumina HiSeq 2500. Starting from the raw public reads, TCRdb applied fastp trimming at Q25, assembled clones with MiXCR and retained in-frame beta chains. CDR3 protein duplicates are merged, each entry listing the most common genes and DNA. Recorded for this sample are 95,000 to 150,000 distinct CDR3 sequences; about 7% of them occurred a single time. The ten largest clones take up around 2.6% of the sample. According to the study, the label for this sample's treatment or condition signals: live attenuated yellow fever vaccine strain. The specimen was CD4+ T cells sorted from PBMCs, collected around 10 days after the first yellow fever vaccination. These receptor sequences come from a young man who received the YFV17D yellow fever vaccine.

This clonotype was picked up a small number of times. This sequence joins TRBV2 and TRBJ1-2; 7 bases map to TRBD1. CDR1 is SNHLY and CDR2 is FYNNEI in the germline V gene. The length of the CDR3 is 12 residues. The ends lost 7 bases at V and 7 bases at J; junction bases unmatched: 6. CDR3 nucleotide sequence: TGTGCCAGCACCCAGGGGGAAGGTGGCTACACCTTC. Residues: CASTQGEGGYTF. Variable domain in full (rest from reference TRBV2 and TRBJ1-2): EPEVTQTPSHQVTQMGQEVILRCVPISNHLYFYWYRQILGQKVEFLVSFYNNEISEKSEIFDDQFSVERPDGSNFTLKIRSTKLEDSAMYFCASTQGEGGYTFGSGTRLTVV.

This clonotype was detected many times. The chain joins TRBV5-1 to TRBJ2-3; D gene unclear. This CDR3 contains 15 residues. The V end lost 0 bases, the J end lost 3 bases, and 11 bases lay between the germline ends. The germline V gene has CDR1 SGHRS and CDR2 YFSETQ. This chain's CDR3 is CASSLVGVSTDTQYF. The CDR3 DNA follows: TGCGCCAGCAGCTTGGTGGGCGTGTCAACAGATACGCAGTATTTT.

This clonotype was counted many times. The CDR3 protein is CASSLRGSEQYF. Here the CDR3 DNA reads TGTGCCAGCAGCTTACGGGGTTCCGAGCAGTACTTC. This sequence joins TRBV11-1 and TRBJ2-7; D may be TRBD2 (5 bases). The V and J ends lost 2 bases and 6 bases respectively, with 8 bases between them. The CDR3 length is 12 residues. CDR1 SGHAT and CDR2 FQDESV come from the germline V gene (reference sequence).

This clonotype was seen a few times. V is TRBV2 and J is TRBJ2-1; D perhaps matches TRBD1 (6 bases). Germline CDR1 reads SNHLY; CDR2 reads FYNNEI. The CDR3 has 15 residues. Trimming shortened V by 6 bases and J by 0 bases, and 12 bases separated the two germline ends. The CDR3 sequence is CASRKDRSSYNEQFF. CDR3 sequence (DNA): TGTGCCAGCAGGAAAGACAGGAGCTCCTACAATGAGCAGTTCTTC.

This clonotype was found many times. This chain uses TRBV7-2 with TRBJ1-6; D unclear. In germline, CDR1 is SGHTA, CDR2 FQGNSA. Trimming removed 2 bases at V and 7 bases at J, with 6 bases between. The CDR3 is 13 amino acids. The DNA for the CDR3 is TGTGCCAGCAGCTTACCGGGGAATTCACCCCTCCACTTT. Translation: CASSLPGNSPLHF.

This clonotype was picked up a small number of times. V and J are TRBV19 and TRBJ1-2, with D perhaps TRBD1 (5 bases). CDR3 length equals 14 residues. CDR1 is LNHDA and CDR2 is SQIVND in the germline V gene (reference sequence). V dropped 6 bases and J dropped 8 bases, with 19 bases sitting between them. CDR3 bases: TGTGCCAGTAGGAGGACGACAGCAGGACGGGGCTACACCTTC. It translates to CASRRTTAGRGYTF.

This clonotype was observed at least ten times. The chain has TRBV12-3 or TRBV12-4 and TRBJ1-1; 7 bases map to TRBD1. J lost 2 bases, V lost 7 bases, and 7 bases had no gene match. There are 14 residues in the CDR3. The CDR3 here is CASTYSGGNTEAFF. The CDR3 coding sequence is TGTGCCAGCACCTATTCAGGGGGAAACACTGAAGCTTTCTTT.

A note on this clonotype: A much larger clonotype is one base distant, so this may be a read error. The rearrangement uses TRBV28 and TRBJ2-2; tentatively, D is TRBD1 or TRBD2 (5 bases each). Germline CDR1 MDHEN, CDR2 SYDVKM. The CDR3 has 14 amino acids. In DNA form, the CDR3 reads TGTGCCGTCAGCCCGAACAGGCGCACCGGGGAGATGTTTTTT. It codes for CAVSPNRRTGEMFF.

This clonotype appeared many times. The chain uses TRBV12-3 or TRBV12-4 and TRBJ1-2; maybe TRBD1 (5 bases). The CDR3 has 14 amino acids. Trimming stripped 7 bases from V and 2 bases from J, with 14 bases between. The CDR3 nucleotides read TGTGCCAGCACCGCCGGGGGGGAGAACTATGGCTACACCTTC. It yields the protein CASTAGGENYGYTF.

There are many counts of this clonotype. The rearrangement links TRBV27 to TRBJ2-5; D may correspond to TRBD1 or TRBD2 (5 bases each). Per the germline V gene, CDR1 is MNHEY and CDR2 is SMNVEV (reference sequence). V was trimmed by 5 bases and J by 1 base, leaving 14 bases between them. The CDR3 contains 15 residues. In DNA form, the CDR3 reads TGTGCCAGCAGTCCAAGAGACGGGACCCAAGAGACCCAGTACTTC. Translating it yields CASSPRDGTQETQYF.

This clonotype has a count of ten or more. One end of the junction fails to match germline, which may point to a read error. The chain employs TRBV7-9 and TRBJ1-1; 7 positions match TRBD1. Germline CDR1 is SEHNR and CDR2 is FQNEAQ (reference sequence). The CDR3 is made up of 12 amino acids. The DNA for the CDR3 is TGTGCCAGCAGGTTAGGGGACAGACTTACTTTCTTT. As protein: CASRLGDRLTFF.

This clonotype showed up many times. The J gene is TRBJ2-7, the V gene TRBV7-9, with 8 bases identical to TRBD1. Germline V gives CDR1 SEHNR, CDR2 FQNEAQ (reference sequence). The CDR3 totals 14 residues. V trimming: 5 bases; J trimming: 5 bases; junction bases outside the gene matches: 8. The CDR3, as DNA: TGTGCCAGCAGCCCCGGACAGGGTAGTGACGAGCAGTACGTC. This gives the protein CASSPGQGSDEQYV.

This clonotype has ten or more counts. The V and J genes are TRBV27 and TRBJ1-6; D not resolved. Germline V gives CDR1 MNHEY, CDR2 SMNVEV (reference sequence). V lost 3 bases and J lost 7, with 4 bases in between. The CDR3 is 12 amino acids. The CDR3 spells CASSFVNSPLHF. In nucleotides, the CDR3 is TGTGCCAGCAGTTTCGTAAATTCACCCCTCCACTTT.

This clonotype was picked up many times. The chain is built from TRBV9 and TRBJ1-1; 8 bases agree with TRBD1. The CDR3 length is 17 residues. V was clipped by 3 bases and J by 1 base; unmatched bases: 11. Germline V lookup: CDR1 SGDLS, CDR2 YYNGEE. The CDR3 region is CASSAVTGGFGNTEAFF. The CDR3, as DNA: TGTGCCAGCAGCGCAGTAACAGGGGGTTTCGGGAACACTGAAGCTTTCTTT.

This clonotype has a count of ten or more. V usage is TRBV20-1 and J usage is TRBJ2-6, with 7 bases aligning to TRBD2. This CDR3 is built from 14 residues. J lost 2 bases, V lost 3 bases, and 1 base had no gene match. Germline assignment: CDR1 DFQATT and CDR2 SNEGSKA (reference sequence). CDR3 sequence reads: CSASAGAGANVLTF. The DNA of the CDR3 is TGCAGTGCTAGCGCGGGGGCTGGGGCCAACGTCCTGACTTTC.

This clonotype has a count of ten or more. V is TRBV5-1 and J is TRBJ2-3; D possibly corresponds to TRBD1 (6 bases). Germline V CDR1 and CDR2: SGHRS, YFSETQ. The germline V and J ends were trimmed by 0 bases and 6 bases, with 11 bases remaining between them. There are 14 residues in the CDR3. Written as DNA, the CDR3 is TGCGCCAGCAGCTTGGGTGGGGGCCAGGATACGCAGTATTTT. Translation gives CASSLGGGQDTQYF.

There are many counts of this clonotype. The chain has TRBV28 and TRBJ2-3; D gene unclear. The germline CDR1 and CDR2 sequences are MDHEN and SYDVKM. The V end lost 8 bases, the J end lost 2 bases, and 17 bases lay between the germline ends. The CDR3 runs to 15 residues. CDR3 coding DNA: TGTGCCAGCTCGATTGGCGCCAGCTCCACAGATACGCAGTATTTT. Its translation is CASSIGASSTDTQYF.

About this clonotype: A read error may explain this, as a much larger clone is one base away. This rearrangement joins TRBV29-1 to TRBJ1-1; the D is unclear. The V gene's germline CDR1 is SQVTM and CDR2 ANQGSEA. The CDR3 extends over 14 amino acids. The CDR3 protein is CRVEDLGRWTEAFF. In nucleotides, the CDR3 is TGCAGAGTTGAAGATCTGGGAAGATGGACTGAAGCTTTCTTT.

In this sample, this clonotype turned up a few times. CDR3 DNA sequence: TGTGCCAGCAGCAAAGCCCCGGGACAGGGGAACTATGGCTACACCTTC. It translates to CASSKAPGQGNYGYTF. The genes are TRBV7-2 and TRBJ1-2; 10 nucleotides match TRBD1. CDR1 and CDR2 from the germline V gene are SGHTA and FQGNSA. The CDR3 runs 16 residues. Trimming at V came to 5 bases and at J to 2 bases, leaving 8 bases not matched to a gene.

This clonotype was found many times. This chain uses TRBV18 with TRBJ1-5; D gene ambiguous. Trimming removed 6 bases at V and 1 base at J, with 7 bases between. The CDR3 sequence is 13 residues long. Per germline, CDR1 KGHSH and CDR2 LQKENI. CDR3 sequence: CASSWESNQPQHF. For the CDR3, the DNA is TGTGCCAGCTCGTGGGAGAGCAATCAGCCCCAGCATTTT.

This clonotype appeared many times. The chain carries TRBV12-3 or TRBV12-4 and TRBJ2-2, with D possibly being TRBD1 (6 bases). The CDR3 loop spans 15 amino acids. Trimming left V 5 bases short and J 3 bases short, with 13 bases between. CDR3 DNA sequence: TGTGCCAGCAGTCGGACAGACCTATACACCGGGGAGCTGTTTTTT. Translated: CASSRTDLYTGELFF.

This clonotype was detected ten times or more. CDR3 in DNA: TGCGCCAGCAGCACAGGGTACCTATACAATGAGCAGTTCTTC. Amino acids: CASSTGYLYNEQFF. The chain recombines TRBV5-1 with TRBJ2-1; D might be TRBD1 (6 bases). This CDR3 spans 14 amino acids. Germline lookup yields CDR1 SGHRS and CDR2 YFSETQ. Between the trimmed V and J ends, which lost 4 bases and 4 bases, there was a span of 12 bases.

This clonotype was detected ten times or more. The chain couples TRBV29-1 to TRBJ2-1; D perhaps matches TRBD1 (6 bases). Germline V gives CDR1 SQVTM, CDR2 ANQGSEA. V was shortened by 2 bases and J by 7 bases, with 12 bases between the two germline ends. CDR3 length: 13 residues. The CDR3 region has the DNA TGCAGCGTTGAATCGTATAGGGGGAATGAGCAGTTCTTC. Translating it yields CSVESYRGNEQFF.

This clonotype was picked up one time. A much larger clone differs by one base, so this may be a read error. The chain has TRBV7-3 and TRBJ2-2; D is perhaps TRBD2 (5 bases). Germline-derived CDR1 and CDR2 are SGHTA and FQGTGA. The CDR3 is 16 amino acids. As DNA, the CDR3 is TGTGCCAGCACCTTAAATGGACTGGCGAACACCGGGGAGCTGTTTTTT. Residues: CASTLNGLANTGELFF.

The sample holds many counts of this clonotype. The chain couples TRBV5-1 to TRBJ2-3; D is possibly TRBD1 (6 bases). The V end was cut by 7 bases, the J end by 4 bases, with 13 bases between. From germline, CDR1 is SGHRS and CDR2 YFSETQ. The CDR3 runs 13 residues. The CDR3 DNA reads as TGCGCCAGCGGAAACCAGGGGTCAGATACGCAGTATTTT. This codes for CASGNQGSDTQYF.

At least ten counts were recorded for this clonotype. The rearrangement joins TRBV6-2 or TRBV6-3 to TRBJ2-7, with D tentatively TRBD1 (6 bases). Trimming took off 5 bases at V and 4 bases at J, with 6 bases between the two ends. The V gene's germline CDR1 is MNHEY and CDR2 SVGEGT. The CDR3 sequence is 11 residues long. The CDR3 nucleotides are TGTGCCAGCAGTGACAGGTACGAGCAGTACGTC. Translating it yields CASSDRYEQYV.

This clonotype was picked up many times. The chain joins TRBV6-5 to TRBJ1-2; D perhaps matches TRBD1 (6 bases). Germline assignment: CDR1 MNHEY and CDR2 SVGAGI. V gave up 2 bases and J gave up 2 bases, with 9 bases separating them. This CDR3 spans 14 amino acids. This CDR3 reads CASSYGGQNYGYTF. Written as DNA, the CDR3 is TGTGCCAGCAGTTACGGGGGGCAGAACTATGGCTACACCTTC.

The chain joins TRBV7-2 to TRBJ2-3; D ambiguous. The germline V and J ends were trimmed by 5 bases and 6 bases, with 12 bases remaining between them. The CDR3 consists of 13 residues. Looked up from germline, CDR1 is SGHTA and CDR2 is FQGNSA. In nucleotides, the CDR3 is TGTGCCAGCAGCAGTAGGACCGGGGATACGCAGTATTTT. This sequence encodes CASSSRTGDTQYF. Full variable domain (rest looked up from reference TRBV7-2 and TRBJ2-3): GAGVSQSPSNKVTEKGKDVELRCDPISGHTALYWYRQSLGQGLEFLIYFQGNSAPDKSGLPSDRFSAERTGGSVSTLTIQRTQQEDSAVYLCASSSRTGDTQYFGPGTRLTVL.

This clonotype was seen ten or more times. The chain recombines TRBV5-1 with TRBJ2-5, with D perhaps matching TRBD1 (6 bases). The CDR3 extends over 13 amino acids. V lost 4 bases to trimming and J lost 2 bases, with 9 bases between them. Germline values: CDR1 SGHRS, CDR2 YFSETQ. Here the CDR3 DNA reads TGCGCCAGCAGCACCGGACAGCAAGAGACCCAGTACTTC. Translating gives CASSTGQQETQYF. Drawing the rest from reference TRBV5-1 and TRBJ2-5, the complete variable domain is KAGVTQTPRYLIKTRGQQVTLSCSPISGHRSVSWYQQTPGQGLQFLFEYFSETQRNKGNFPGRFSGRQFSNSRSEMNVSTLELGDSALYLCASSTGQQETQYFGPGTRLLVL.

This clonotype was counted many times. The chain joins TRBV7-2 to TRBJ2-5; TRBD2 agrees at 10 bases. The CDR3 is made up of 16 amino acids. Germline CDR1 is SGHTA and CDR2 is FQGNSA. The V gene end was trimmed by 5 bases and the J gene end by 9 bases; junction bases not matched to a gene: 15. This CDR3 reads CASSPEASGGGLAQYF. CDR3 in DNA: TGTGCCAGCAGCCCTGAGGCTAGCGGGGGAGGCTTGGCCCAGTACTTC.

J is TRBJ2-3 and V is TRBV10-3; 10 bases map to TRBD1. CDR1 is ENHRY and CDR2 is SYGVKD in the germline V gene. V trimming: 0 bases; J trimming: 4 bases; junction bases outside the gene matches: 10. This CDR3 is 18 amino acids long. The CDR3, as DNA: TGTGCCATCAGTGAGTCGGGACAGGGGTATTCTAGCTCAGATACGCAGTATTTT. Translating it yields CAISESGQGYSSSDTQYF.

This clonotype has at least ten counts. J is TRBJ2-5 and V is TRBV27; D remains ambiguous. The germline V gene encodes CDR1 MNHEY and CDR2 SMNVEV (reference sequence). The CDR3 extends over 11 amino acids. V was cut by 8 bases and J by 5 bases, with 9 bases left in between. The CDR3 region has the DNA TGTGCCAGCTTGGCCCGGGAGACCCAGTACTTC. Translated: CASLARETQYF.